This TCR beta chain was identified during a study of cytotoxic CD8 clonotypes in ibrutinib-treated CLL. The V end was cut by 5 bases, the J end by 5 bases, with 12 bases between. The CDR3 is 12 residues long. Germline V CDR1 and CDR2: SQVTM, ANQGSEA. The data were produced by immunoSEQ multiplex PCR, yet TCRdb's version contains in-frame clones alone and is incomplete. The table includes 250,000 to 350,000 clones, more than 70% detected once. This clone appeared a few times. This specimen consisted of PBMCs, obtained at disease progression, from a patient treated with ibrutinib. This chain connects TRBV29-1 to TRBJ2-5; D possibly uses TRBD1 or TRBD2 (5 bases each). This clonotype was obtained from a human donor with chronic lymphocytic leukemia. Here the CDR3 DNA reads TGCAGCGTTATTCCGGGACCCGAGACCCAGTACTTC. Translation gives CSVIPGPETQYF.